Shown below are 21 T cell receptor beta chains from a single sample sequenced in a study of cytotoxic CD8 clonotypes in ibrutinib-treated CLL. Clones were read by immunoSEQ multiplex PCR, and TCRdb kept only the in-frame ones, dropping some. The sample holds around 150,000 clones, over 75% seen once. The starting material was PBMCs, obtained at disease progression, from a patient treated with ibrutinib. The receptor set was obtained from a human donor with chronic lymphocytic leukemia.

The chain's CDR3 is CASSFSSFNSYEQYF. In DNA, the CDR3 is TGTGCCAGCAGCTTCAGTAGTTTCAACTCCTACGAGCAGTACTTC. The chain combines TRBV11-3 with TRBJ2-7; D gene ambiguous. The CDR3 has 15 amino acids. Germline loops: CDR1 SGHNT, CDR2 YENEEA. Between the trimmed V and J ends, which lost 3 bases and 0 bases, there was a span of 12 bases.

The chain links TRBV6-6 to TRBJ2-5; a weak D match, TRBD2 (5 bases). The V gene lost 7 bases and the J gene lost 4 bases, with 13 bases spanning the gap. The germline CDR1 and CDR2 sequences are MNHNY and SVGAGI (reference sequence). The CDR3 runs to 13 residues. The CDR3 DNA is TGTGCCAGCACCTCGTCAGGAGGAGAGACCCAGTACTTC. Its protein product is CASTSSGGETQYF.

The chain has TRBV5-4 and TRBJ2-7; D is perhaps TRBD2 (7 bases). Germline lookup yields CDR1 SGHNT and CDR2 YYREEE (reference sequence). The ends were cut back, 7 bases at V and 6 bases at J, with 17 bases in the middle. This CDR3 has 13 amino acids. The CDR3 loop reads CASAEGGMREQYF. The CDR3 DNA follows: TGTGCCAGCGCCGAGGGGGGGATGCGCGAGCAGTACTTC.

The gene calls are TRBV5-6 and TRBJ2-3; D gene ambiguous. The germline gives CDR1 SGHDT, CDR2 YYEEEE. This CDR3 region has 13 residues. Trimming shortened V by 0 bases and J by 4 bases, and 6 bases separated the two germline ends. The CDR3 is CASSLDLADTQYF. CDR3 DNA sequence: TGTGCCAGCAGCTTGGATCTTGCAGATACGCAGTATTTT.

The rearrangement links TRBV28 to TRBJ1-1, with 8 nucleotides matching TRBD1. V shed 6 bases, J shed 4 bases, and the junction held 10 bases outside the gene matches. The CDR3 covers 15 residues. CDR1 is MDHEN and CDR2 is SYDVKM in the germline V gene. CDR3 protein: CASRSTQGGRTEAFF. For the CDR3, the DNA is TGTGCCAGCAGGAGCACACAGGGGGGTCGCACTGAAGCTTTCTTT.

The V and J genes are TRBV29-1 and TRBJ1-1, with D perhaps TRBD1 (6 bases). The V gene lost 4 bases and the J gene lost 2 bases, with 11 bases spanning the gap. The CDR3 covers 13 residues. From germline, CDR1 is SQVTM and CDR2 ANQGSEA. CDR3 sequence reads: CSVGGQLNTEAFF. DNA for the CDR3: TGCAGCGTTGGGGGGCAGCTTAACACTGAAGCTTTCTTT. The complete variable domain, with remaining parts taken from reference TRBV29-1 and TRBJ1-1, reads SAVISQKPSRDICQRGTSLTIQCQVDSQVTMMFWYRQQPGQSLTLIATANQGSEATYESGFVIDKFPISRPNLTFSTLTVSNMSPEDSSIYLCSVGGQLNTEAFFGQGTRLTVV.

The rearrangement links TRBV9 to TRBJ2-7, with a weak D call TRBD2 (6 bases). CDR3 size: 15 residues. V lost 0 bases to trimming and J lost 4 bases, with 14 bases between them. The germline V gene encodes CDR1 SGDLS and CDR2 YYNGEE. The CDR3 bases are TGTGCCAGCAGCGTAGGATTAGGAGGGAGGTACGAGCAGTACTTC. Translating it yields CASSVGLGGRYEQYF.

The J gene is TRBJ2-1, the V gene TRBV7-3; 7 bases line up with TRBD2. Germline lookup yields CDR1 SGHTA and CDR2 FQGTGA. This CDR3 region has 18 residues. Germline trimming cut 1 base from V and 2 bases from J; bases unmatched to any gene: 11. CDR3 sequence (DNA): TGTGCCAGCAGCTTAAGTTGGACGGCGGGAGCCCCCTACAATGAGCAGTTCTTC. Protein sequence: CASSLSWTAGAPYNEQFF.

The chain carries TRBV6-6 and TRBJ2-7; 8 positions match TRBD1. This CDR3 comprises 13 residues. CDR1 is MNHNY, CDR2 SVGAGI, per germline (reference sequence). With V trimmed by 10 bases and J by 4 bases, 9 bases remained unmatched. CDR3 in amino acids: CATRSRGPYEQYF. The DNA for the CDR3 is TGTGCCACCCGGTCCAGGGGGCCTTACGAGCAGTACTTC.

V is TRBV19 and J is TRBJ2-1; the match to TRBD2 covers 9 bases. Germline-derived CDR1 and CDR2 are LNHDA and SQIVND (reference sequence). The CDR3 length is 13 residues. Trimming at V came to 6 bases and at J to 7 bases, leaving 4 bases not matched to a gene. The CDR3 loop reads CASRWTSDNEQFF. CDR3 nucleotide sequence: TGTGCCAGTAGATGGACTAGCGATAATGAGCAGTTCTTC.

This chain joins TRBV6-5 and TRBJ2-1; D is possibly TRBD2 (5 bases). This CDR3 spans 16 amino acids. V lost 0 bases and J 4 bases, leaving 13 bases between the germline ends. Germline CDR1 reads MNHEY; CDR2 reads SVGAGI. DNA of the CDR3: TGTGCCAGCAGTTACTCAGACTATGGAGCGTACAATGAGCAGTTCTTC. This sequence encodes CASSYSDYGAYNEQFF.

The chain has TRBV5-1 and TRBJ1-5, with 7 bases lining up with TRBD1. There are 15 residues in the CDR3. V gave up 0 bases and J gave up 6 bases; unmatched junction bases: 6. Germline CDR1 reads SGHRS; CDR2 reads YFSETQ. In DNA, the CDR3 is TGCGCCAGCAGCTTGGAAGGGGGCGAGGGTCAGCCCCAGCATTTT. Translation gives CASSLEGGEGQPQHF.

This sequence joins TRBV5-1 and TRBJ2-7; TRBD2 agrees at 9 bases. V lost 0 bases to trimming and J lost 7 bases; unmatched junction nucleotides: 14. CDR3 length: 17 residues. In germline, CDR1 is SGHRS, CDR2 YFSETQ. The CDR3 DNA follows: TGCGCCAGCAGCTTGGTAGGACTAGCGACCCGAGAGTCGGAGCAGTACTTC. Residues: CASSLVGLATRESEQYF.

The CDR3 protein is CASRRPLAGGGETQYF. The CDR3 DNA follows: TGTGCCAGCAGGAGGCCTTTGGCAGGGGGTGGTGAGACCCAGTACTTC. This chain connects TRBV2 to TRBJ2-5; 7 nucleotides agree with TRBD1. The CDR3 spans 16 residues. CDR1 is SNHLY and CDR2 is FYNNEI in the germline V gene. V dropped 6 bases and J dropped 5; count of bases not matched to a gene: 15.

J is TRBJ2-5 and V is TRBV1; the table's D call of TRBD1 was not tested on the DNA. TRBV1 is noted as a pseudogene. The CDR3 consists of 17 residues. CDR3: CTSSQEGTGRKQETQYF. The CDR3 DNA is TGCACCAGCAGCCAAGAGGGTACAGGACGTAAGCAAGAGACCCAGTACTTC.

The V call is TRBV30, the J call TRBJ2-6, with D possibly being TRBD2 (5 bases). V lost 2 bases and J 1 base, leaving 6 bases between the germline ends. CDR1 GTSNPN and CDR2 SVGIG come from the germline V gene (reference sequence). The CDR3 has 14 amino acids. The CDR3 loop is CAWSTGSGANVLTF. CDR3 bases: TGTGCCTGGAGTACGGGATCTGGGGCCAACGTCCTGACTTTC. Drawing the rest from reference TRBV30 and TRBJ2-6, the complete variable domain is SQTIHQWPATLVQPVGSPLSLECTVEGTSNPNLYWYRQAAGRGLQLLFYSVGIGQISSEVPQNLSASRPQDRQFILSSKKLLLSDSGFYLCAWSTGSGANVLTFGAGSRLTVL.

The rearrangement links TRBV28 to TRBJ2-5, with D uncertain. Trimming cost V 6 bases and J 5 bases, with 7 bases left between them. CDR1 and CDR2 (germline): MDHEN, SYDVKM. The length of the CDR3 is 11 residues. The CDR3 nucleotides read TGTGCCAGCAGCTCCGTGGAGACCCAGTACTTC. It yields the protein CASSSVETQYF. The full variable domain, its missing parts supplied by reference TRBV28 and TRBJ2-5, is DVKVTQSSRYLVKRTGEKVFLECVQDMDHENMFWYRQDPGLGLRLIYFSYDVKMKEKGDIPEGYSVSREKKERFSLILESASTNQTSMYLCASSSVETQYFGPGTRLLVL.

The DNA for the CDR3 is TGCGCCAGCAGCAGAGGACAGGGGACGAACACCGGGGAGCTGTTTTTT. Its protein is CASSRGQGTNTGELFF. The chain combines TRBV5-1 with TRBJ2-2, with TRBD1 identical over 9 bases. The CDR3 has 16 amino acids. V was clipped by 4 bases and J by 0 bases; unmatched bases: 4. CDR1 and CDR2 from the germline V gene are SGHRS and YFSETQ.

The sample holds one count of this clone. The V gene is TRBV19, the J gene TRBJ1-2, with D unclear. CDR3 size: 16 residues. Germline V gene lookup returns CDR1 LNHDA and CDR2 SQIVND (reference sequence). Trimming removed 1 base from V and 4 bases from J, with 16 bases in between. The CDR3 DNA is TGTGCCAGTAGTATAGCGGACTCCCTGAGAAGCTATGGCTACACCTTC. It is translated as CASSIADSLRSYGYTF.

The chain has TRBV30 and TRBJ1-3; the D is unclear. The CDR3 is 13 amino acids. V was shortened by 7 bases and J by 3 bases, with 13 bases between the two germline ends. Germline-derived CDR1 and CDR2 are GTSNPN and SVGIG (reference sequence). CDR3: CASQGGGGNTIYF. CDR3 nucleotides: TGTGCCTCTCAAGGAGGCGGTGGAAACACCATATATTTT.

This chain joins TRBV9 and TRBJ2-5; TRBD2 matches at 8 bases. Germline V gene data show CDR1 as SGDLS and CDR2 as YYNGEE. The CDR3 loop spans 16 amino acids. V dropped 0 bases and J dropped 0; count of bases not matched to a gene: 4. The CDR3 here is CASSVGVLADQETQYF. The CDR3 region has the DNA TGTGCCAGCAGCGTAGGTGTACTAGCGGACCAAGAGACCCAGTACTTC.